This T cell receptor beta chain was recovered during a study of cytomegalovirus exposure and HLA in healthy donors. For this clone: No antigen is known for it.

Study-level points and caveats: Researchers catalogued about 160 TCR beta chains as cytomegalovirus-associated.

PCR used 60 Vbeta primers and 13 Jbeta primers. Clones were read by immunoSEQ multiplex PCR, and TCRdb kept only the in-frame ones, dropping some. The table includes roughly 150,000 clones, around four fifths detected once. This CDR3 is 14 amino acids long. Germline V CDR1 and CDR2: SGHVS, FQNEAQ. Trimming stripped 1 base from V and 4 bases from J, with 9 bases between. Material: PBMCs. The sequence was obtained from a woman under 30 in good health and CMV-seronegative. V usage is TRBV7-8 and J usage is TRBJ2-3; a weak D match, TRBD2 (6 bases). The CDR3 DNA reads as TGTGCCAGCAGCTTAGACCGCGGGGCAGATACGCAGTATTTT. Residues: CASSLDRGADTQYF.